A selection of T cell receptor beta chains follows, all from one sample in a study of T cell clonotyping in hematopoietic cell transplantation. Libraries were prepared by immunoSEQ multiplex PCR; TCRdb keeps only in-frame clonotypes and omits some of them. The top ten clones hold about 1.8% of a sample with roughly 17,000 clones, just over 90% of them seen once. This material consisted of peripheral blood mononuclear cells, taken before stem cell transplant. The origin of the receptors is a man aged 18 to 29 with biphenotypic leukemia. Some clones in this sample may be carry-over from other donors' samples. Both conserved end residues are part of each CDR3. Fields, in order: V gene, D gene, J gene, clone size, CDR3 protein, CDR3 DNA. A D gene is named only where the DNA matches it firmly. Part of the rows lack a size; the others show once, few, many or a class for expanded clones.

TRBV28,-,TRBJ2-7,-,CASSSPDEQYF,TGTGCCAGCAGTTCCCCGGACGAGCAGTACTTC
TRBV6-1,-,TRBJ1-5,-,CASSPNFYSNQPQHF,TGTGCCAGCAGCCCAAACTTCTATAGCAATCAGCCCCAGCATTTT
TRBV5-1,-,TRBJ1-6,-,CASSLGQPNSPLHF,TGCGCCAGCAGCCTGGGCCAGCCTAATTCACCCCTCCACTTT
TRBV9,-,TRBJ2-5,-,CASSGITGGARETQYF,TGTGCCAGCAGCGGGATCACTGGGGGGGCTAGAGAGACCCAGTACTTC
TRBV6-5,-,TRBJ2-5,-,CASSYSAVQETQYF,TGTGCCAGCAGTTACTCTGCGGTCCAAGAGACCCAGTACTTC
TRBV10-3,-,TRBJ1-1,-,CAISGQGRGGAFF,TGTGCCATCAGTGGGCAGGGGAGGGGAGGAGCTTTCTTT
TRBV30,-,TRBJ2-1,-,CASKPSSSYNEQFF,TGTGCCTCCAAGCCCTCGAGCTCCTACAATGAGCAGTTCTTC
TRBV25-1,-,TRBJ1-6,few,CASSETGFGNSPLHF,TGTGCCAGCAGTGAGACGGGTTTCGGTAATTCACCCCTCCACTTT
TRBV10-3,-,TRBJ2-5,-,CAISESGPTQETQYF,TGTGCCATCAGTGAGTCGGGACCGACCCAAGAGACCCAGTACTTC
TRBV11-2,TRBD1,TRBJ2-7,-,CASSFFGTGDYEQYF,TGTGCCAGCAGCTTTTTCGGGACAGGTGATTACGAGCAGTACTTC
TRBV5-4,-,TRBJ1-2,-,CASSLDANGYTF,TGTGCCAGCAGCTTGGACGCAAATGGCTACACCTTC
TRBV28,TRBD1,TRBJ1-2,-,CASSSPGTANWYGYTF,TGTGCCAGCAGTTCTCCCGGGACAGCCAACTGGTATGGCTACACCTTC
TRBV5-6,-,TRBJ1-1,-,CASSLGGVTGEAFF,TGTGCCAGCAGCTTGGGAGGGGTTACTGGTGAAGCTTTCTTT
TRBV7-3,TRBD1,TRBJ2-6,-,CASSLGTGGSGANVLTF,TGTGCCAGCAGCTTAGGGACAGGGGGCTCTGGGGCCAACGTCCTGACTTTC
TRBV11-1,-,TRBJ2-7,-,CASSPRDTYSYEQYF,TGTGCCAGCAGCCCCCGGGACACATACTCCTACGAGCAGTACTTC
TRBV4-1,TRBD1,TRBJ1-6,-,CASSPQTGDASPLHF,TGCGCCAGCAGCCCTCAGACAGGGGACGCTTCACCCCTCCACTTT
TRBV19,-,TRBJ2-5,-,CASKKLPQETQYF,TGTGCCAGTAAAAAACTGCCCCAAGAGACCCAGTACTTC
TRBV7-2,-,TRBJ2-1,-,CASSLAEGNSYNEQFF,TGTGCCAGCAGCTTAGCGGAAGGGAACTCCTACAATGAGCAGTTCTTC
TRBV9,-,TRBJ2-7,-,CASSVEAGTYEQYF,TGTGCCAGCAGCGTAGAGGCAGGGACCTACGAGCAGTACTTC
TRBV5-6,-,TRBJ1-1,-,CASSFGRNPEAFF,TGTGCCAGCAGCTTTGGACGTAACCCTGAAGCTTTCTTT
TRBV6-1,TRBD2,TRBJ2-7,few,CASSESAGGPYEQYF,TGTGCCAGCAGTGAATCGGCGGGGGGGCCTTACGAGCAGTACTTC
TRBV5-1,-,TRBJ2-2,-,CASSFFTGELFF,TGCGCCAGCAGCTTTTTCACCGGGGAGCTGTTTTTT
TRBV2,-,TRBJ2-5,once,CASSERGTSQETQYF,TGTGCCAGCAGTGAAAGGGGAACCTCCCAAGAGACCCAGTACTTC
TRBV4-3,-,TRBJ1-6,-,CASSQDAGVRSPLHF,TGCGCCAGCAGCCAAGATGCCGGAGTTCGTTCACCCCTCCACTTT
TRBV5-6,-,TRBJ1-5,-,CASSLGTVLSNQPQHF,TGTGCCAGCAGCTTGGGGACGGTGTTGAGCAATCAGCCCCAGCATTTT
TRBV29-1,-,TRBJ1-1,once,CSVRAGNTEAFF,TGCAGCGTTAGAGCCGGGAACACTGAAGCTTTCTTT
TRBV27,TRBD1,TRBJ1-2,-,CASSGYRGGYTF,TGTGCCAGCAGTGGTTACAGGGGCGGCTACACCTTC
TRBV14,-,TRBJ1-1,-,CASSDWDTWNTEAFF,TGTGCCAGCAGCGATTGGGACACCTGGAACACTGAAGCTTTCTTT
TRBV4-3,-,TRBJ1-1,-,CASSLTDGNTEAFF,TGCGCCAGCAGTCTCACCGACGGCAACACTGAAGCTTTCTTT
TRBV11-2,TRBD2,TRBJ2-5,-,CASSSGLAGEQETQYF,TGTGCCAGCAGCTCTGGACTAGCGGGGGAGCAAGAGACCCAGTACTTC
TRBV6-1,-,TRBJ2-7,-,CASSDHLTTDEQYF,TGTGCCAGCAGTGACCACCTAACGACCGACGAGCAGTACTTC
TRBV6-5,-,TRBJ1-5,-,CASRREVHSNQPQHF,TGTGCCAGCAGAAGAGAAGTTCATAGCAATCAGCCCCAGCATTTT
TRBV7-2,-,TRBJ1-4,once,CASSLSGRSEKLFF,TGTGCCAGCAGCTTATCTGGCAGATCGGAAAAACTGTTTTTT
TRBV7-2,-,TRBJ1-2,once,CASIQSGGLGYTF,TGTGCCAGCATCCAAAGCGGCGGTCTGGGCTACACCTTC
TRBV7-2,-,TRBJ1-3,-,CASRTDGNTIYF,TGTGCCAGCAGGACAGATGGAAACACCATATATTTT
TRBV28,TRBD1,TRBJ1-4,-,CASSGSTGFDEKLFF,TGTGCCAGCAGTGGATCGACAGGGTTTGATGAAAAACTGTTTTTT
TRBV2,-,TRBJ2-2,-,CASSEERGAVSTGELFF,TGTGCCAGCAGTGAAGAGCGTGGGGCAGTGAGCACCGGGGAGCTGTTTTTT
TRBV5-1,-,TRBJ2-1,-,CASSGDSTGVYNEQFF,TGCGCCAGCAGCGGCGACTCCACCGGGGTCTACAATGAGCAGTTCTTC
TRBV9,TRBD2,TRBJ2-2,-,CASSPRLAGYTGELFF,TGTGCCAGCAGCCCCAGACTAGCGGGGTACACCGGGGAGCTGTTTTTT
TRBV29-1,-,TRBJ2-2,-,CSVDQGNTGELFF,TGCAGCGTTGATCAGGGTAACACCGGGGAGCTGTTTTTT
TRBV30,-,TRBJ1-6,-,CACGQRVDSPLHF,TGTGCCTGCGGACAGAGAGTCGATTCACCCCTCCACTTT
TRBV5-6,-,TRBJ2-7,-,CASSSGRSYEQYF,TGTGCCAGCAGCTCGGGACGATCCTACGAGCAGTACTTC
TRBV5-4,TRBD1,TRBJ1-6,-,CASSRREGAGSPLHF,TGTGCCAGCAGCCGCAGGGAGGGGGCCGGTTCACCCCTCCACTTT
TRBV4-3,-,TRBJ1-2,-,CASSQADARWGGYTF,TGCGCCAGCAGCCAAGCTGACGCCCGATGGGGTGGCTACACCTTC
TRBV10-3,-,TRBJ2-1,-,CAIIAARAWDEQFF,TGTGCCATCATCGCTGCTAGGGCCTGGGATGAGCAGTTCTTC
TRBV30,-,TRBJ1-5,once,CAWGRLWSNQPQHF,TGTGCCTGGGGAAGGCTCTGGAGCAATCAGCCCCAGCATTTT
TRBV5-1,-,TRBJ2-6,-,CASATLSGSGANVLTF,TGCGCCAGCGCTACCTTATCCGGGTCTGGGGCCAACGTCCTGACTTTC
TRBV6-5,-,TRBJ1-1,-,CATGRDSTEAFF,TGTGCCACAGGAAGGGATAGCACTGAAGCTTTCTTT
TRBV20-1,-,TRBJ2-7,-,CSVNGHEQYF,TGCAGTGTTAATGGGCACGAGCAGTACTTC
TRBV4-3,TRBD2,TRBJ2-5,-,CASSQAILAGGHETQYF,TGCGCCAGCAGCCAAGCGATCTTAGCGGGGGGGCACGAGACCCAGTACTTC
TRBV5-6,TRBD1,TRBJ2-2,-,CASSQLRQGRIRITGELFF,TGTGCCAGCAGCCAACTTCGACAGGGAAGGATCCGTATTACCGGGGAGCTGTTTTTT
TRBV7-3,-,TRBJ2-3,-,CASSSSRGAGTDTQYF,TGTGCCAGCAGCTCGAGTCGGGGGGCTGGAACAGATACGCAGTATTTT
TRBV6-5,-,TRBJ1-2,-,CASSPMGYGYTF,TGTGCCAGCAGCCCCATGGGGTATGGCTACACCTTC
TRBV30,-,TRBJ2-2,-,CAWSVSGTGELFF,TGTGCCTGGAGTGTATCAGGGACCGGGGAGCTGTTTTTT